This T cell receptor (beta chain) was recorded in a study of blood T cells in healthy people across ages. It was with a sample-barcoded 5' primer and a J-beta primer mix that a second PCR of roughly 7 to 12 cycles was run. TCRdb ran MiXCR on the 5' RACE reads and lists one entry per CDR3 protein. The sample consists of approximately 900,000 distinct CDR3 sequences, around 48% of them appearing once. Germline V gene sequence: CDR1 SEHNR, CDR2 FQNEAQ (reference sequence). This CDR3 spans 12 amino acids. The clonotype was recovered from a man younger than 45 in good health. The V gene is TRBV7-9, the J gene TRBJ2-1, with D possibly TRBD1 on 6 matching bases. The J call may not be correct, given that the DNA end is closer to TRBJ2-7. Sequenced sample: blood. The CDR3: CAIRQVHNEQYF. DNA for the CDR3: TGTGCCATCAGACAGGTCCACAATGAGCAGTACTTC.